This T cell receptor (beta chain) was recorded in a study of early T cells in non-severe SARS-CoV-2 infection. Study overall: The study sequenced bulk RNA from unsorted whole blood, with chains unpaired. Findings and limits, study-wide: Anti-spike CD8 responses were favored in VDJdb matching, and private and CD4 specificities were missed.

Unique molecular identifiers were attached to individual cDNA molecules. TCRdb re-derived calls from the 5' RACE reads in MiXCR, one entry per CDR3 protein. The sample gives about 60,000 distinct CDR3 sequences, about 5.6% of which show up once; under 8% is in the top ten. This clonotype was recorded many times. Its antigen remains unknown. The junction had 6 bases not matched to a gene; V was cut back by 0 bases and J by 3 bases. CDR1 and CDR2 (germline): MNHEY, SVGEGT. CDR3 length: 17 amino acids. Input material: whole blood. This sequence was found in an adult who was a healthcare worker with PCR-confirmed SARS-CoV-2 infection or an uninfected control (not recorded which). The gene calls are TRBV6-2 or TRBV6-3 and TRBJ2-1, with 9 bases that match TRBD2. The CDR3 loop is CASSYSPSSGIYNEQFF. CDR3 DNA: TGTGCCAGCAGTTACTCACCTTCTAGCGGGATCTACAATGAGCAGTTCTTC.